This TCR beta chain was retrieved from a study of resident and recirculating memory T cells in vitiligo listed by TCRdb under 2018. Regarding the study in general: The study took epidermis from shave biopsies of two lesional and two nonlesional sites, plus PBMCs, from each of a few stable vitiligo patients for TCR beta sequencing. Without any cell sorting, samples were homogenized immediately before genomic DNA was extracted using the Qiagen DNeasy Blood & Tissue Kit. The human TCR beta sequencing tested whether specific clones in lesional vitiligo skin differed from clones in nonlesional skin and blood. The full study reports these points: Future mechanistic studies are needed so that the relative contributions of the lesion-infiltrating T cell clones and of human Trm versus Tcm pools can be evaluated. TCR sequences were not found to be conserved across biopsy sites or patients, suggesting that different lesions are infiltrated by different T cell clones, a pattern described as private specificity. No single dominant TCR clone was found, and clonality differed from one vitiligo lesion to another. By overlap and correlation analysis, no significant repertoire overlap was shown between biopsies, even within a single patient, except for each lesion compared with itself.

TCR beta chains were amplified from genomic DNA using the immunoSEQ hsTCRB kit. The immunoSEQ service ran the sequencing of the TCR beta libraries on an Illumina MiSeq instrument. In the source study's methods: Analysis of the repertoire data was performed with the immunoSEQ Analyzer. What TCRdb holds here is the immuneACCESS table cut down to in-frame rearrangements. Part of the clones is not present; checked against another copy, under half of the missing clones reflect an unresolved V gene, and the others are unexplained. That table gives V, J and clone size, and the DNA gave D and trimming. The table for this sample lists 70,000 to 95,000 clones; roughly 94% of them were counted only once. In total, the top ten clones hold more than 4.5% of the sample. Vitiligo counted as stable when lesions had not changed during the previous 6 months. For classification as stable, the absence of confetti depigmentation, a clinical sign of active vitiligo, was additionally required. Any patient who had received treatment in the previous three months was excluded. PBMCs were isolated from heparinized blood by Ficoll density gradient centrifugation and then flash-frozen.

Points on this clone: Its specific antigen is unknown. No base qualities exist here, and no much larger clone lies one base off it.

The CDR3 sequence holds 14 residues, the cysteine and phenylalanine included. Just the 42-base CDR3 DNA is kept, in frame starting at base 1. CDR1 SGHRS and CDR2 YFSETQ were looked up in the germline V gene. V is cut by 0 bases and J by 3 bases, and the space between the germline ends is 9 bases. This TCR was recovered from a male donor with vitiligo. Recombination joined TRBV5-1 with TRBJ1-2; the D gene lacks a confident call. The sample comprised blood. The DNA sequence reads TGCGCCAGCAGCTTGGGGGCAGCCGACTATGGCTACACCTTC. It translates to CASSLGAADYGYTF.